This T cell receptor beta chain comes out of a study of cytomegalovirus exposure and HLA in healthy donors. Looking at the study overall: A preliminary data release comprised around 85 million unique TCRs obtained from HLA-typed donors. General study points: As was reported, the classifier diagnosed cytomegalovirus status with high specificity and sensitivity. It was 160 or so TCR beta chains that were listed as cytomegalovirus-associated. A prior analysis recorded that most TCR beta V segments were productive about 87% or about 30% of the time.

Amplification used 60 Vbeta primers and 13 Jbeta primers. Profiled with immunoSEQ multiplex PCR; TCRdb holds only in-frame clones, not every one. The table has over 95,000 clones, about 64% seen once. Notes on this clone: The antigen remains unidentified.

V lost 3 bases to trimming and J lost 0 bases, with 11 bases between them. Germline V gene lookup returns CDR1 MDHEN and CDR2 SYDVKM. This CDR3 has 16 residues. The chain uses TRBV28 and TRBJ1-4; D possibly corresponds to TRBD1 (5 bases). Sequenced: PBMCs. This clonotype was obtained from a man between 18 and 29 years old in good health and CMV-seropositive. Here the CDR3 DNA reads TGTGCCAGCAGTTTGTCTCTAGGGGCAACTAATGAAAAACTGTTTTTT. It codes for CASSLSLGATNEKLFF.